Listed here is a single TCR beta chain. These data originate in a study of control samples from healthy donors and cancer patients. Between the trimmed V and J ends, which lost 1 base and 5 bases, there was a span of 11 bases. The CDR3 is 14 residues long. The germline V gene has CDR1 SGHNT and CDR2 YENEEA. The repertoire was sequenced with immunoSEQ multiplex PCR; TCRdb's copy has only in-frame clones and lacks some. The table lists roughly 9,200 clones, roughly 90% of them singletons. The sequence came from a man between 60 and 75 years old with colorectal cancer. The rearrangement links TRBV11-3 to TRBJ2-5; D tentatively fits TRBD1 or TRBD2 (6 bases each). Sequencing was performed on PBMCs. This chain's CDR3 is CASSLGGGSETQYF. The DNA of the CDR3 is TGTGCCAGCAGCTTAGGAGGGGGGTCGGAGACCCAGTACTTC.